Listed below are T cell receptor beta chains from one sample, sequenced in a study of radiotherapy plus CTLA-4 blockade in lung cancer. Profiling relied on immunoSEQ multiplex PCR, and the TCRdb table lists in-frame clones only, not all of them. The table lists 30,000 to 40,000 clones, approximately 77% of them singletons. Here the sequenced sample was peripheral blood, taken from a patient treated with radiotherapy plus ipilimumab. Receptor source: a human donor with non-small cell lung cancer whose response to radiotherapy plus ipilimumab could not be evaluated. Both conserved end residues are trimmed from each CDR3. Each record gives: V gene, J gene, CDR3 protein.

V gene: TRBV6-5; J gene: TRBJ1-2; CDR3 protein: ASSYGAGEGYT
V gene: TRBV5-1; J gene: TRBJ2-1; CDR3 protein: ASSVTGTSYNEQF
V gene: TRBV6-5; J gene: TRBJ1-5; CDR3 protein: ASSYGRGLQPQH
V gene: TRBV6-5; J gene: TRBJ1-2; CDR3 protein: ASNLKNYGYT
V gene: TRBV6-1; J gene: TRBJ1-1; CDR3 protein: ASRLTGGTTEAF
V gene: TRBV19; J gene: TRBJ2-3; CDR3 protein: ASRTGTSTDTQY
V gene: TRBV28; J gene: TRBJ2-7; CDR3 protein: ASGRGWWEQY
V gene: TRBV19; J gene: TRBJ2-1; CDR3 protein: ASSIDRGGTTGDGQVPQSEQF
V gene: TRBV6-1; J gene: TRBJ2-7; CDR3 protein: ASSDEGTGSYEQY
V gene: TRBV11-2; J gene: TRBJ2-7; CDR3 protein: ASSLEAGGPYEQY
V gene: TRBV6-4; J gene: TRBJ2-3; CDR3 protein: ASSEREGTDTQY
V gene: TRBV4-1; J gene: TRBJ2-2; CDR3 protein: ASSQLAGGTGELF
V gene: TRBV10-2; J gene: TRBJ2-1; CDR3 protein: ASSESGASGSRNEQF
V gene: TRBV6-1; J gene: TRBJ2-6; CDR3 protein: ASSEAAGHSGANVLT
V gene: TRBV10-1; J gene: TRBJ2-3; CDR3 protein: ASSELAGGRTDTQY
V gene: TRBV13; J gene: TRBJ2-3; CDR3 protein: ASSSSGRFSDTQY
V gene: TRBV5-1; J gene: TRBJ2-3; CDR3 protein: ASNRDLDTQY
V gene: TRBV5-1; J gene: TRBJ2-7; CDR3 protein: ASSRGGGRGRYEQY
V gene: TRBV5-4; J gene: TRBJ1-2; CDR3 protein: ASSLLSSNYGYT
V gene: TRBV4-1; J gene: TRBJ1-4; CDR3 protein: ASSQGHSTNEKLF
V gene: TRBV7-2; J gene: TRBJ2-7; CDR3 protein: ASSYSAGGPEQY
V gene: TRBV10-1; J gene: TRBJ2-1; CDR3 protein: ASTSGMVGNEQF
V gene: TRBV9; J gene: TRBJ1-1; CDR3 protein: ASSVDEGHTEAF
V gene: TRBV7-9; J gene: TRBJ2-3; CDR3 protein: ASSLISAGDTQY
V gene: TRBV19; J gene: TRBJ2-5; CDR3 protein: ASSMRTGQLQETQY
V gene: TRBV19; J gene: TRBJ2-5; CDR3 protein: ASLRRLGRGHEETQY
V gene: TRBV14; J gene: TRBJ1-3; CDR3 protein: ASSRGTSSGNTIY
V gene: TRBV2; J gene: TRBJ1-2; CDR3 protein: ASLQGAGGYT
V gene: TRBV5-4; J gene: TRBJ2-1; CDR3 protein: ASSLDSGEQF
V gene: TRBV12-5; J gene: TRBJ1-1; CDR3 protein: ASGLVLGTGRVNTEAF
V gene: TRBV5-1; J gene: TRBJ2-7; CDR3 protein: ASSLGDRVDEQY
V gene: TRBV27; J gene: TRBJ1-1; CDR3 protein: ASSGQAGTEAF
V gene: TRBV10-3; J gene: TRBJ2-3; CDR3 protein: AISGIFPRTDTQY
V gene: TRBV21-1; J gene: TRBJ2-3; CDR3 protein: DSSMGKRGQTPTDTQY
V gene: TRBV6-5; J gene: TRBJ2-3; CDR3 protein: ASSYRPLGPDTQY
V gene: TRBV28; J gene: TRBJ2-5; CDR3 protein: ASSLERKFAETQY
V gene: TRBV6-5; J gene: TRBJ1-1; CDR3 protein: ASSLHRSLNTEAF
V gene: TRBV27; J gene: TRBJ2-1; CDR3 protein: ASSTERGFNEQF
V gene: TRBV19; J gene: TRBJ2-7; CDR3 protein: ASSISASSYEQY
V gene: TRBV6-1; J gene: TRBJ2-2; CDR3 protein: ASSERLGRELF
V gene: TRBV5-4; J gene: TRBJ2-1; CDR3 protein: ASSGDRDNEQF
V gene: TRBV7-8; J gene: TRBJ2-2; CDR3 protein: ASTRSGRGNTGELF
V gene: TRBV15; J gene: TRBJ2-3; CDR3 protein: ATSRELPSTDTQY
V gene: TRBV29-1; J gene: TRBJ2-1; CDR3 protein: SGYQGASYNEQF
V gene: TRBV7-9; J gene: TRBJ2-7; CDR3 protein: ASSQAGVNYEQY
V gene: TRBV5-1; J gene: TRBJ2-2; CDR3 protein: ASSLDRELF
V gene: TRBV7-2; J gene: TRBJ2-1; CDR3 protein: ASSQRGGSHNEQF
V gene: TRBV7-2; J gene: TRBJ2-7; CDR3 protein: ASSGGGWVAGAYEQY
V gene: TRBV5-1; J gene: TRBJ2-7; CDR3 protein: ASSLAPTETYEQY
V gene: TRBV4-1; J gene: TRBJ2-1; CDR3 protein: ASSQGVKLGGLYNEQF
V gene: TRBV28; J gene: TRBJ1-1; CDR3 protein: ASSLGGNVNTEAF
V gene: TRBV5-4; J gene: TRBJ2-5; CDR3 protein: ASSPWTGGETQY
V gene: TRBV19; J gene: TRBJ1-5; CDR3 protein: ASSIDGRGTLQPQH
V gene: TRBV9; J gene: TRBJ1-1; CDR3 protein: ASSVEAGIDTEAF
V gene: TRBV19; J gene: TRBJ1-1; CDR3 protein: ASSLDRVTEAF
V gene: TRBV15; J gene: TRBJ2-7; CDR3 protein: ATSRDFSSEQY
V gene: TRBV11-2; J gene: TRBJ1-1; CDR3 protein: ASSKQGVRNTEAF
V gene: TRBV6-1; J gene: TRBJ1-5; CDR3 protein: ASKGQNQPQH
V gene: TRBV11-1; J gene: TRBJ1-1; CDR3 protein: ASSLSVNTEAF
V gene: TRBV13; J gene: TRBJ2-7; CDR3 protein: ASSFGGSYYEQY